This T cell receptor beta chain is from a study of T cells of healthy individuals. This clonotype has a count of ten or more. The CDR3 covers 12 residues. Germline V gene lookup returns CDR1 KGHDR and CDR2 SFDVKD. Trimming removed 7 bases at V and 4 bases at J, with 9 bases between. TCRdb re-called the 5' RACE reads through MiXCR, storing one row per CDR3 protein. The data hold tens of thousands of distinct CDR3 sequences, with approximately 14% observed a single time. The clonotype comes from a human donor in good health. This chain links TRBV24-1 with TRBJ1-2; perhaps TRBD1 as D (5 bases). The CDR3 is CATRDTSYGYTF. The CDR3 region has the DNA TGTGCCACCAGGGACACCTCCTATGGCTACACCTTC.